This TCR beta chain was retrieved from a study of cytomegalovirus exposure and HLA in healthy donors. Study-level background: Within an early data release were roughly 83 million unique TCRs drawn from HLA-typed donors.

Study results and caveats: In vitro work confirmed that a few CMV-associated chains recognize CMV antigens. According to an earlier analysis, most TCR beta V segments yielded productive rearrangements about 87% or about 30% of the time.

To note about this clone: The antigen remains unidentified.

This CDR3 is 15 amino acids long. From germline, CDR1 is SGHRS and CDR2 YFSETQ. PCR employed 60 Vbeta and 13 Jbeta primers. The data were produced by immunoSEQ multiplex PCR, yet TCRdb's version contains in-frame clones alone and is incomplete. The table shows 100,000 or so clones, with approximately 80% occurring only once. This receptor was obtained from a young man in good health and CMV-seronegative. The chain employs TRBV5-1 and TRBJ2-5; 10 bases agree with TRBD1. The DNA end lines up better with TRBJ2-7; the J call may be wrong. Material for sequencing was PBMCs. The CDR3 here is CASSLEGQGSREQYF. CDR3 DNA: TGCGCCAGCAGCTTGGAGGGACAGGGGTCCCGCGAGCAGTACTTC.